These 2 T cell receptor beta chains came from one sample sequenced in a study of T cell repertoires in cytomegalovirus infection. TCRdb reprocessed the reads with MiXCR, giving one entry per CDR3 protein. The sample shows 830,000 or so distinct CDR3 sequences, approximately 32% of them seen only once. No antigens are known for them. Material: cultured CD8+ T cells from PBMCs, obtained from culture after CMV antigen stimulation. These receptors were obtained from a human donor in good health (CMV status not recorded). Some clones in this sample may be carry-over from other donors' samples.

The chain's CDR3 is CASSQGQAWGGANVLTF. The CDR3 nucleotides read TGTGCCAGCAGCCAAGGACAGGCCTGGGGTGGGGCCAACGTCCTGACTTTC. The rearrangement joins TRBV14 to TRBJ2-6; possible D gene TRBD1, 6 bases. V gave up 1 base and J gave up 3 bases, with 13 bases separating them. The germline gives CDR1 SGHDN, CDR2 FVKESK. The CDR3 is 17 amino acids.

A few counts support this clonotype. J is TRBJ1-5 and V is TRBV19; D is possibly TRBD1 (5 bases). V gave up 4 bases and J gave up 5 bases, with 24 bases separating them. CDR1 is LNHDA and CDR2 is SQIVND in the germline V gene (reference sequence). This CDR3 has 18 residues. The CDR3 here is CASSTGPGTIRGDQPQHF. In nucleotides, the CDR3 is TGTGCCAGTAGTACCGGTCCCGGGACCATTCGGGGTGATCAGCCCCAGCATTTT.